This T cell receptor (beta chain) stems from a study of CD8 T cells in ankylosing spondylitis. The CDR3 totals 14 residues. Trimming cost V 3 bases and J 5 bases, with 14 bases left between them. Germline V gives CDR1 SGHVS, CDR2 FNYEAQ. From the 5' RACE reads, TCRdb called clonotypes with MiXCR, one entry per CDR3 protein. Among approximately 400,000 distinct CDR3 sequences listed, roughly a sixth were seen once. This clonotype has just a few counts. Its specificity is not known. The study, taken as a whole, reports: Typical of ankylosing spondylitis blood, it appeared, was a TCR beta motif of fewer than ten highly homologous variants. Significant enrichment of disease-linked clones was reportedly seen in matched ankylosing spondylitis synovial fluid. The disease-linked clones had a CD8+ phenotype and low blood frequencies.

The sequencing input was blood, either unsorted or a sorted T cell fraction (not recorded which). This receptor was identified in a male donor with ankylosing spondylitis. This chain connects TRBV7-6 to TRBJ2-7, with D possibly called TRBD1 or TRBD2 (6 bases each). The DNA of the CDR3 is TGTGCCAGCAGCTTTGGGGGGCCGTCCCACGAGCAGTACTTC. This encodes CASSFGGPSHEQYF.